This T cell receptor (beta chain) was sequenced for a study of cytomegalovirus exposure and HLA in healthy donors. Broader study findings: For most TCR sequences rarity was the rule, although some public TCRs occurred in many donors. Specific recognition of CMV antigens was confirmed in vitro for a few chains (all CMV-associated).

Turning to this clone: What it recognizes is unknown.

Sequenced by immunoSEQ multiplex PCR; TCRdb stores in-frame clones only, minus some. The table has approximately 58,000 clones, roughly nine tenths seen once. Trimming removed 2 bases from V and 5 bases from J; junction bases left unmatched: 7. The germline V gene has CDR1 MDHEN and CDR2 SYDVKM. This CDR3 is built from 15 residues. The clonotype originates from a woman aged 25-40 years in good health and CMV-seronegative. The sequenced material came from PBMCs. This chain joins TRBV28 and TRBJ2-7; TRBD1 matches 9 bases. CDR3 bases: TGTGCCAGCAGTTTAAGGGGGGGACAGGGTAACGAGCAGTACTTC. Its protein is CASSLRGGQGNEQYF.